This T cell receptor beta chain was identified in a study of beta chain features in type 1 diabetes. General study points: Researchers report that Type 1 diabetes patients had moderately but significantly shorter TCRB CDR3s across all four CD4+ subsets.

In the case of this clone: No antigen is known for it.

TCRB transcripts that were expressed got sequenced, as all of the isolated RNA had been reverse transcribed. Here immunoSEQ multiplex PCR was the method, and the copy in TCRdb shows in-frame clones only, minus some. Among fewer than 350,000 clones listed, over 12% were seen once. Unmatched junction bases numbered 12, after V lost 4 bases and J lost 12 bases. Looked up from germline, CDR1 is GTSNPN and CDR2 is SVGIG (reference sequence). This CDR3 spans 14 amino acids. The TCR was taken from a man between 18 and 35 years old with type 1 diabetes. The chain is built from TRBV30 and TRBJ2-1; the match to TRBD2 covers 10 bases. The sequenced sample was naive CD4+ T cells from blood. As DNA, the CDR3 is TGTGCCTGGACAAAGTCAGCGGGAGGGTCAGGGCAGTTCTTC. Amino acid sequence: CAWTKSAGGSGQFF.